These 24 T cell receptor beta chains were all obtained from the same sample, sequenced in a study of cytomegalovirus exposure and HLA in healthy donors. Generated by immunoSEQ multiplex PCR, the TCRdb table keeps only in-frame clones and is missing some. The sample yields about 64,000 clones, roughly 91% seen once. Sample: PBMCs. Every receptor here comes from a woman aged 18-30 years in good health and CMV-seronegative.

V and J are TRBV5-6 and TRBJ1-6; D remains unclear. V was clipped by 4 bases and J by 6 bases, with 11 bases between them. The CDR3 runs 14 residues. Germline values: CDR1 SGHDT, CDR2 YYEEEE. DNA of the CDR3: TGTGCCAGCAGCGCGGAGCGGTCTAATTCACCCCTCCACTTT. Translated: CASSAERSNSPLHF.

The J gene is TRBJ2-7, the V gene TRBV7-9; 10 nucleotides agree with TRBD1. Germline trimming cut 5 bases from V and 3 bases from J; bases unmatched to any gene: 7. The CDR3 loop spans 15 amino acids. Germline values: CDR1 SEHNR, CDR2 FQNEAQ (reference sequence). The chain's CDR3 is CASSDTGTGDYEQYF. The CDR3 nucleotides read TGTGCCAGCAGCGATACCGGGACAGGGGACTACGAGCAGTACTTC.

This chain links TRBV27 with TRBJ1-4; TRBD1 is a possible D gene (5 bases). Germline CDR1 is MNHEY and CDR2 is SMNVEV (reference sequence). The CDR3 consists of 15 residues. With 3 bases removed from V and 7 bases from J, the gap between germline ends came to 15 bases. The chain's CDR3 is CASSFGAGWTEKLFF. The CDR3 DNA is TGTGCCAGCAGTTTTGGGGCAGGGTGGACTGAAAAACTGTTTTTT.

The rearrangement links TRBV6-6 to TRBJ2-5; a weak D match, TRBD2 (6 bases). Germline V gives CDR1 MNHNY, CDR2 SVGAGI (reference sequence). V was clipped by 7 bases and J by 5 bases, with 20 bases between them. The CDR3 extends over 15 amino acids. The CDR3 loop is CASTKSSGTGETQYF. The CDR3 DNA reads TGTGCCAGCACCAAAAGTAGTGGGACTGGGGAGACCCAGTACTTC.

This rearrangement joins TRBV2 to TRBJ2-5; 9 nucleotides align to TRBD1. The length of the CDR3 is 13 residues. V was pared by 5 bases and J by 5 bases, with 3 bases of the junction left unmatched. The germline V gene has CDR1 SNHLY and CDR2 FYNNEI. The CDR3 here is CASSRDREETQYF. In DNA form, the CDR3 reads TGTGCCAGCAGTCGGGACAGGGAGGAGACCCAGTACTTC. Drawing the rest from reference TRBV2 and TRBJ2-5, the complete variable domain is EPEVTQTPSHQVTQMGQEVILRCVPISNHLYFYWYRQILGQKVEFLVSFYNNEISEKSEIFDDQFSVERPDGSNFTLKIRSTKLEDSAMYFCASSRDREETQYFGPGTRLLVL.

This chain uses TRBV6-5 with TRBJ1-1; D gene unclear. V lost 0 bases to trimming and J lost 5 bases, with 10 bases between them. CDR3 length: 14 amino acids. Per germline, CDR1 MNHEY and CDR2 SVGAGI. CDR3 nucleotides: TGTGCCAGCAGTTACTCGACTGATGGAACTGAAGCTTTCTTT. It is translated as CASSYSTDGTEAFF.

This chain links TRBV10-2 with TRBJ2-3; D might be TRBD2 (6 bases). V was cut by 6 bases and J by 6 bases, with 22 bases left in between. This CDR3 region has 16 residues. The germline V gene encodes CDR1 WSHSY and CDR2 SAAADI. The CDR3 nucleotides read TGCGCCAGCAGCGAACTCAGGGACTTCCCGAGGGATACGCAGTATTTT. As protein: CASSELRDFPRDTQYF.

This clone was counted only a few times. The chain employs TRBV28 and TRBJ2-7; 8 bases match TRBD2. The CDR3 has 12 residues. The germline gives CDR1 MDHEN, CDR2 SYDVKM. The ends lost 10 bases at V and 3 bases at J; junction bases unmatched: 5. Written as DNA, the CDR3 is TGTGCCACTAGCGGGCGAAGCTACGAGCAGTACTTC. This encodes CATSGRSYEQYF.

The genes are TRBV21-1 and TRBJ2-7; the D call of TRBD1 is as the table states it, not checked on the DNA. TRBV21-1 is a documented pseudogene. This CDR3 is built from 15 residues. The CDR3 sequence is CASSGHRDRSYEQYF. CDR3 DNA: TGTGCCAGCAGCGGCCACCGGGACAGAAGCTACGAGCAGTACTTC.

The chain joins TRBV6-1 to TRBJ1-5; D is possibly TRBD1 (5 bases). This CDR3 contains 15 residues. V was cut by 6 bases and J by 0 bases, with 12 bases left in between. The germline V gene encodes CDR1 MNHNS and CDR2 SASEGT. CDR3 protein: CASRGRRGSNQPQHF. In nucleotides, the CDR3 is TGTGCCAGCAGGGGACGGAGGGGTAGCAATCAGCCCCAGCATTTT.

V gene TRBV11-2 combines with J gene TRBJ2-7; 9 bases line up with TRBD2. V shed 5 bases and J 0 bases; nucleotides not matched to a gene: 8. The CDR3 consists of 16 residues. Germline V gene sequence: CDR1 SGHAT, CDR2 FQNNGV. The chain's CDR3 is CASSPRAGGYSYEQYF. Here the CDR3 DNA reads TGTGCCAGCAGCCCCAGAGCGGGAGGCTACTCCTACGAGCAGTACTTC.

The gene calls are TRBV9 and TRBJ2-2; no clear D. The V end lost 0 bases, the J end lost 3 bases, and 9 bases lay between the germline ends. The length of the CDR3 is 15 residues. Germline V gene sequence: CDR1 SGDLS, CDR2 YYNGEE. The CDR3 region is CASSVGGAHTGELFF. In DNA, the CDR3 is TGTGCCAGCAGCGTAGGCGGAGCCCACACCGGGGAGCTGTTTTTT.

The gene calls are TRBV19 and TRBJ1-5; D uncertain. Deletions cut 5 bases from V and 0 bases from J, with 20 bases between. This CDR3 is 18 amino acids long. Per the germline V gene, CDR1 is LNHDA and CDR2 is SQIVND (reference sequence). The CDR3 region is CASSFFEGFGDSNQPQHF. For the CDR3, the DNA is TGTGCCAGTAGTTTTTTTGAGGGTTTCGGGGATAGCAATCAGCCCCAGCATTTT.

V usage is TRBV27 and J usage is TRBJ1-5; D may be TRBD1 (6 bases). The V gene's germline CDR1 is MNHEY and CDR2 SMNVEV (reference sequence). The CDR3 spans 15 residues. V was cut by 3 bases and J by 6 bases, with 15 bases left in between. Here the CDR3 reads CASSFRGIGVQPQHF. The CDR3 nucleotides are TGTGCCAGCAGTTTTAGGGGGATCGGGGTTCAGCCCCAGCATTTT.

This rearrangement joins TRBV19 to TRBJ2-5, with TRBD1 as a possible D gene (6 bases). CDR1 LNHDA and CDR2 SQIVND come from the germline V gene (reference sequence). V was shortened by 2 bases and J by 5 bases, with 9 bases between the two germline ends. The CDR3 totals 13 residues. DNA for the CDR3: TGTGCCAGTAGTATAACAGGGTTTGAGACCCAGTACTTC. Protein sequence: CASSITGFETQYF.

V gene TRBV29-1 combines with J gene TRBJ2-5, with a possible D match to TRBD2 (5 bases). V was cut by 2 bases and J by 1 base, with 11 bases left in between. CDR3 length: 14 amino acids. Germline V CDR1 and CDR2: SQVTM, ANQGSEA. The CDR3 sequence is CSVEKAGIQETQYF. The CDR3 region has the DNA TGCAGCGTTGAAAAGGCGGGTATCCAAGAGACCCAGTACTTC.

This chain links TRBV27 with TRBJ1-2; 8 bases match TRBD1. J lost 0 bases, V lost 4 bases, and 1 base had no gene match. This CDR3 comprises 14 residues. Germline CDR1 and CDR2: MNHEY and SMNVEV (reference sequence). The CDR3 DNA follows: TGTGCCAGCAGTTGGACAGGGACTAACTATGGCTACACCTTC. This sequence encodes CASSWTGTNYGYTF.

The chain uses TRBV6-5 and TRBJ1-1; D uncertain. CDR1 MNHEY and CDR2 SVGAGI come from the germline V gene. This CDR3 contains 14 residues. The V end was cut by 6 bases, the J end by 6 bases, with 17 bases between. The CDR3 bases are TGTGCCAGCAGACTACGGACTGAAATGGCTGAAGCTTTCTTT. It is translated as CASRLRTEMAEAFF.

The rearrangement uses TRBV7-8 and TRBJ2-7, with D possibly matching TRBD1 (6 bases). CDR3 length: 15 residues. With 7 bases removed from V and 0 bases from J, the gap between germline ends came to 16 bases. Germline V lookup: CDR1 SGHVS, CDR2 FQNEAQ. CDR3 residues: CASTIYRESSYEQYF. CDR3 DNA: TGTGCCAGCACCATTTACAGGGAGAGCTCCTACGAGCAGTACTTC.

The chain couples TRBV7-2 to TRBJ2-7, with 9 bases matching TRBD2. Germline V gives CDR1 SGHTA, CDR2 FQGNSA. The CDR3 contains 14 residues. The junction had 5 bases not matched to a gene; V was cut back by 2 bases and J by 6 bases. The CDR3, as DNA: TGTGCCAGCAGCTTACTAGCGGGATCTGGCGAGCAGTACTTC. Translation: CASSLLAGSGEQYF.

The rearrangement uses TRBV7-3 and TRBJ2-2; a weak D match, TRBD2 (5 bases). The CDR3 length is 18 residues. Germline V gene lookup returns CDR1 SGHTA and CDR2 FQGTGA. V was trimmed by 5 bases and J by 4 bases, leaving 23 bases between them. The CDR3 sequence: CASSPSPGIGIPTGELFF. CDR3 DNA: TGTGCCAGCAGCCCATCCCCGGGGATCGGAATCCCCACCGGGGAGCTGTTTTTT. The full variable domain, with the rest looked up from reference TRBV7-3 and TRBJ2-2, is GAGVSQTPSNKVTEKGKYVELRCDPISGHTALYWYRQSLGQGPEFLIYFQGTGAADDSGLPNDRFFAVRPEGSVSTLKIQRTERGDSAVYLCASSPSPGIGIPTGELFFGEGSRLTVL.

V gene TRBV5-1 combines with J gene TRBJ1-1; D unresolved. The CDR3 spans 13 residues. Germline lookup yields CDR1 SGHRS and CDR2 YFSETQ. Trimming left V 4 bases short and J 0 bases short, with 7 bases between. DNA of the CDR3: TGCGCCAGCAGCCCCTCTATGAACACTGAAGCTTTCTTT. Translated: CASSPSMNTEAFF.

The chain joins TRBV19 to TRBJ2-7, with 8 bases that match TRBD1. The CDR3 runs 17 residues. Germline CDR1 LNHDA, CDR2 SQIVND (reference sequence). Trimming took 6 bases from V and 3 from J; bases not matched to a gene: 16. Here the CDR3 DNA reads TGTGCCAGTAGCCTTGGGGGACAGGCATTCAAAATCTACGAGCAGTACTTC. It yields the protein CASSLGGQAFKIYEQYF.

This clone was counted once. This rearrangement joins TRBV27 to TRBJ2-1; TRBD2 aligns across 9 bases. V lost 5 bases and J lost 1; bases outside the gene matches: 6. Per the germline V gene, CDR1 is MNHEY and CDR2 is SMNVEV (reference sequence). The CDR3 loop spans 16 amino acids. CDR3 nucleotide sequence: TGTGCCAGCAGTCCGTTAGCGGGGGCGTCCTACAATGAGCAGTTCTTC. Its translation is CASSPLAGASYNEQFF.